Shown below are 15 T cell receptor beta chains from a single sample sequenced in a study of T cells in Graves' hyperthyroidism and ophthalmopathy. The investigators amplified TCR beta CDR3 regions from RNA transcripts. A first-round RT-PCR of the TCR CDR3 used the HTBI primer set. TCRdb analysed the multiplex PCR reads with MiXCR anew, one entry per CDR3 protein. Of around 700,000 distinct CDR3 sequences listed, roughly 20% are singletons. The sequencing input was blood. These receptors all come from a woman aged 50 to 60 with Graves' hyperthyroidism that later progressed to Graves' ophthalmopathy.

This clonotype has a count of ten or more. The J gene is TRBJ2-7, the V gene TRBV20-1; D gene ambiguous. The CDR3 spans 14 residues. The V end lost 0 bases, the J end lost 4 bases, and 13 bases lay between the germline ends. Germline V gives CDR1 DFQATT, CDR2 SNEGSKA (reference sequence). CDR3 DNA sequence: TGCAGTGCTAGAGATCTGGGCTCCGGGTACGAGCAGTACTTC. It codes for CSARDLGSGYEQYF.

This chain joins TRBV7-9 and TRBJ1-6; the match to TRBD1 covers 8 bases. Germline trimming cut 3 bases from V and 8 bases from J; bases unmatched to any gene: 9. The CDR3 runs to 16 residues. Germline CDR1 is SEHNR and CDR2 is FQNEAQ (reference sequence). CDR3 sequence reads: CASSLDPGQGHSPLHF. The DNA for the CDR3 is TGTGCCAGCAGCTTGGACCCCGGACAGGGCCATTCACCCCTCCACTTT.

This clonotype was detected many times. One end of the junction varies from germline; a read error may be responsible. The chain combines TRBV5-1 with TRBJ1-3; no clear D gene. The CDR3 sequence is 13 residues long. The germline gives CDR1 SGHRS, CDR2 YFSETQ. The DNA of the CDR3 is TGTGCCAGCAGTTTAGTAGGCGGAAACACCATATATTTT. This codes for CASSLVGGNTIYF. The full variable domain, its missing parts supplied by reference TRBV5-1 and TRBJ1-3, is KAGVTQTPRYLIKTRGQQVTLSCSPISGHRSVSWYQQTPGQGLQFLFEYFSETQRNKGNFPGRFSGRQFSNSRSEMNVSTLELGDSALYLCASSLVGGNTIYFGEGSWLTVV.

This clonotype has a handful of counts. The V and J genes are TRBV12-3 or TRBV12-4 and TRBJ2-4; TRBD2 aligns across 8 bases. Trimming removed 8 bases from V and 3 bases from J; junction bases left unmatched: 24. There are 20 residues in the CDR3. CDR3 nucleotide sequence: TGTGCCAGCTCAACCCCGGTGACGGGAGGGGGGTTTTTCGGCAAAAACATTCAGTACTTC. It is translated as CASSTPVTGGGFFGKNIQYF.

The chain joins TRBV11-3 to TRBJ2-4; no firm D call. This CDR3 has 18 residues. Germline CDR1 reads SGHNT; CDR2 reads YENEEA. Trimming pared 0 bases from V and 3 bases from J, leaving 18 bases between. The CDR3 protein is CASSLDHCQDVDKNIQYF. CDR3 nucleotides: TGTGCCAGCAGCTTAGATCACTGCCAGGATGTGGACAAAAACATTCAGTACTTC.

Remarks on this clonotype: A read error is possible here, since a much larger clone lies one base away. The chain employs TRBV2 and TRBJ2-1; D perhaps matches TRBD2 (6 bases). This CDR3 has 14 residues. Germline V CDR1 and CDR2: SNHLY, FYNNEI. DNA for the CDR3: TGTGCCAGCAGCGTTGAAAGGAGGGCGAATGAGCAGTCCTTC. Its translation is CASSVERRANEQSF.

At least ten counts were recorded for this clonotype. The gene calls are TRBV27 and TRBJ1-2, with 9 bases identical to TRBD1. The CDR3 has 14 amino acids. With 5 bases clipped from V and 6 bases from J, the junction kept 7 bases outside the gene matches. Germline assignment: CDR1 MNHEY and CDR2 SMNVEV (reference sequence). The CDR3 DNA reads TGTGCCAGCAGTCTCACAGGGGGCTTACATGGCTACACCTTC. Translation gives CASSLTGGLHGYTF.

In regard to this clonotype: Relative to the germline gene, one junction end is altered; a read error may explain this. The chain couples TRBV7-2 to TRBJ2-1, with 9 bases matching TRBD1. The CDR3 contains 15 residues. Germline assignment: CDR1 SGHTA and CDR2 FQGNSA. The CDR3, as DNA: TGTGCCGGCAGCTTTCCGGGACAGGGTACAAATGAGCAGTTCTTC. This sequence encodes CAGSFPGQGTNEQFF.

This chain uses TRBV5-6 with TRBJ2-2; 9 bases agree with TRBD2. CDR1 is SGHDT, CDR2 YYEEEE, per germline. J gave up 5 bases and V 2 bases, and 10 bases lay outside the gene matches. This CDR3 region has 17 residues. The DNA of the CDR3 is TGTGCCAGCAGCTTTTGGCGGGGGGGCTCGTTGACCGGGGAGCTGTTTTTT. As protein: CASSFWRGGSLTGELFF.

This clonotype was counted many times. Sequence at one end of the junction differs from germline and may be a read error. The CDR3 coding sequence is TGTGCCAGCAGCACCCCGGAAGGGCGATACGCGCAGTACTTC. Translating gives CASSTPEGRYAQYF. The chain uses TRBV11-2 and TRBJ2-7; D gene unclear. Germline V lookup: CDR1 SGHAT, CDR2 FQNNGV. The CDR3 spans 14 residues. The full variable domain, its missing parts supplied by reference TRBV11-2 and TRBJ2-7, is EAGVAQSPRYKIIEKRQSVAFWCNPISGHATLYWYQQILGQGPKLLIQFQNNGVVDDSQLPKDRFSAERLKGVDSTLKIQPAKLEDSAVYLCASSTPEGRYAQYFGPGTRLTVT.

A few counts support this clonotype. The chain is built from TRBV7-2 and TRBJ2-7; 8 nucleotides agree with TRBD1. CDR3 size: 15 residues. V shed 2 bases and J 2 bases; nucleotides not matched to a gene: 5. Germline V gene data show CDR1 as SGHTA and CDR2 as FQGNSA. The CDR3 bases are TGTGCCAGCAGCTTAAGGGGCAGGGGGCCCTACGAGCAGTACTTC. It yields the protein CASSLRGRGPYEQYF.

As concerns this clonotype: A much bigger clone sits one base away, suggesting this may be a read error. This chain connects TRBV12-3 or TRBV12-4 to TRBJ1-1; possibly TRBD1 for D (5 bases). Trimming removed 7 bases at V and 7 bases at J, with 19 bases between. The CDR3 loop spans 14 amino acids. In nucleotides, the CDR3 is TGTGCCAGCAAGTGGGAACGGGGCGGAGGTGAAGCTTTCTTT. Residues: CASKWERGGGEAFF.

This clonotype was recorded many times. The chain recombines TRBV12-3 or TRBV12-4 with TRBJ1-1; D unresolved. The V gene lost 5 bases and the J gene lost 0 bases, with 10 bases spanning the gap. The CDR3 is 14 amino acids. CDR3 coding DNA: TGTGCCAGCAGTGTCAGTGCCCTGAACACTGAAGCTTTCTTT. As protein: CASSVSALNTEAFF.

This clonotype was recorded a few times. The chain combines TRBV7-6 with TRBJ1-3, with TRBD1 as a possible D gene (5 bases). CDR1 SGHVS and CDR2 FNYEAQ come from the germline V gene. CDR3 size: 17 residues. The V end was cut by 5 bases, the J end by 0 bases, with 17 bases between. The CDR3 protein is CASSTSGLYDSGNTIYF. As DNA, the CDR3 is TGTGCCAGCAGCACCTCAGGGTTGTACGACTCTGGAAACACCATATATTTT.

Only one count was recorded for this clonotype. V is TRBV6-2 or TRBV6-3 and J is TRBJ2-7; possible D gene TRBD1, 6 bases. Germline V lookup: CDR1 MNHEY, CDR2 SVGEGT. V was clipped by 6 bases and J by 2 bases, with 20 bases between them. This CDR3 has 16 residues. CDR3 nucleotides: TGTGCCAGCAGCTTCACCGCGCGGACAGAAGCCTACGAGCAGTACTTC. Its protein is CASSFTARTEAYEQYF.